These 32 T cell receptor beta chains came from one sample sequenced in a study of T cell repertoires in cytomegalovirus infection. TCRdb passed the reads through MiXCR, listing each CDR3 protein once. Here the sample spans fewer than 300,000 distinct CDR3 sequences, over 20% being singletons. Sequenced material: PBMCs. These receptors originate from a human donor in good health (CMV status not recorded). Some clones in this sample may be carry-over from other donors' samples.

Only a few counts were recorded for this clonotype. The chain couples TRBV2 to TRBJ1-1; 9 bases match TRBD1. The CDR3 sequence is 15 residues long. The germline CDR1 and CDR2 sequences are SNHLY and FYNNEI. Trimming at V came to 5 bases and at J to 6 bases, leaving 10 bases not matched to a gene. The CDR3 protein is CASSPGQGFVSEAFF. Here the CDR3 DNA reads TGTGCCAGCAGTCCGGGACAGGGCTTCGTTTCTGAAGCTTTCTTT.

Ten or more counts support this clonotype. The rearrangement joins TRBV4-2 to TRBJ1-2, with D perhaps matching TRBD1 (5 bases). This CDR3 region has 14 residues. The V end lost 0 bases, the J end lost 8 bases, and 13 bases lay between the germline ends. The germline V gene has CDR1 LGHNA and CDR2 YNFKEQ. The CDR3 coding sequence is TGTGCCAGCAGCCAAGACCTGGCAGGGCGAGGCTACACCTTC. This encodes CASSQDLAGRGYTF.

This clonotype was seen at least ten times. The chain recombines TRBV7-2 with TRBJ2-7, with 7 nucleotides matching TRBD1. Per the germline V gene, CDR1 is SGHTA and CDR2 is FQGNSA. The CDR3 sequence is 14 residues long. V gave up 0 bases and J gave up 2 bases; unmatched junction bases: 1. DNA of the CDR3: TGTGCCAGCAGCTTAGCCGGGACAGCCTACGAGCAGTACTTC. It yields the protein CASSLAGTAYEQYF.

This clonotype occurred a few times. The J gene is TRBJ2-1, the V gene TRBV7-2, with TRBD2 identical over 9 bases. This CDR3 region has 17 residues. Looked up from germline, CDR1 is SGHTA and CDR2 is FQGNSA. Losses at the gene ends were 0 bases for V and 4 bases for J; bases not matched to a gene: 7. The CDR3 reads CASSLAASGTGYNEQFF. As DNA, the CDR3 is TGTGCCAGCAGCTTAGCGGCTAGCGGGACGGGGTACAATGAGCAGTTCTTC.

This rearrangement joins TRBV25-1 to TRBJ2-1; D is perhaps TRBD2 (6 bases). CDR1 is MGHDK and CDR2 is SYGVNS in the germline V gene. Deletions cut 4 bases from V and 3 bases from J, with 13 bases between. This CDR3 spans 15 amino acids. The CDR3 loop is CASSARGSVYNEQFF. The CDR3 DNA reads as TGTGCCAGCAGTGCGCGGGGTAGCGTCTACAATGAGCAGTTCTTC.

The sample holds one count of this clonotype. CDR3 coding DNA: TGTGCCAGCAGTATTTACCCGGGAAAGGGGTCGGACACCGGGGAGCTGTTTTTT. Residues: CASSIYPGKGSDTGELFF. V usage is TRBV28 and J usage is TRBJ2-2, with D perhaps being TRBD1 or TRBD2 (5 bases each). Germline V gene sequence: CDR1 MDHEN, CDR2 SYDVKM. The V gene lost 5 bases and the J gene lost 3 bases, with 22 bases spanning the gap. CDR3 length: 18 amino acids.

The chain couples TRBV20-1 to TRBJ2-7; D might be TRBD1 (5 bases). V lost 3 bases and J 2 bases, leaving 8 bases between the germline ends. The germline V gene has CDR1 DFQATT and CDR2 SNEGSKA (reference sequence). CDR3 length: 12 amino acids. The CDR3 nucleotides read TGCAGTGCTAGTGACAGAACCTACGAGCAGTACTTC. This translates into CSASDRTYEQYF.

V gene TRBV28 combines with J gene TRBJ2-5; 8 nucleotides align to TRBD1. Per the germline V gene, CDR1 is MDHEN and CDR2 is SYDVKM. The CDR3 contains 16 residues. V shed 5 bases, J shed 4 bases, and the junction held 12 bases outside the gene matches. CDR3 sequence reads: CASSPRTGNSGETQYF. DNA for the CDR3: TGTGCCAGCAGTCCCCGGACAGGGAATTCGGGAGAGACCCAGTACTTC.

The V gene is TRBV7-2, the J gene TRBJ2-5; D is unclear. The germline V gene has CDR1 SGHTA and CDR2 FQGNSA. The length of the CDR3 is 14 residues. V lost 5 bases and J 5 bases, leaving 15 bases between the germline ends. CDR3 sequence: CASSLRTEYETQYF. In DNA form, the CDR3 reads TGTGCCAGCAGCCTGAGGACGGAGTACGAGACCCAGTACTTC. Looking up the rest from reference TRBV7-2 and TRBJ2-5 gives the full variable domain: GAGVSQSPSNKVTEKGKDVELRCDPISGHTALYWYRQSLGQGLEFLIYFQGNSAPDKSGLPSDRFSAERTGGSVSTLTIQRTQQEDSAVYLCASSLRTEYETQYFGPGTRLLVL.

This rearrangement joins TRBV10-3 to TRBJ1-5; 9 bases agree with TRBD1. With 8 bases clipped from V and 2 bases from J, the junction kept 1 base outside the gene matches. Germline loops: CDR1 ENHRY, CDR2 SYGVKD. The CDR3 loop spans 13 amino acids. The CDR3 DNA is TGTGCCATCGGGGACAGGGGCAATCAGCCCCAGCATTTT. Encoded protein: CAIGDRGNQPQHF.

This clonotype was detected a few times. The J gene is TRBJ1-2, the V gene TRBV20-1; tentative D call: TRBD1 (5 bases). The CDR3 covers 14 residues. V was pared by 5 bases and J by 2 bases, with 15 bases between. CDR1 DFQATT and CDR2 SNEGSKA come from the germline V gene (reference sequence). The CDR3 coding sequence is TGCAGTGCTCCTCGGGACTTTCGCAACTATGGCTACACCTTC. Its protein is CSAPRDFRNYGYTF.

This clonotype was recorded a few times. The V call is TRBV20-1, the J call TRBJ2-4, with D tentatively TRBD2 (5 bases). The CDR3 is 16 amino acids. Germline CDR1 and CDR2: DFQATT and SNEGSKA (reference sequence). V was clipped by 0 bases and J by 1 base, with 13 bases between them. DNA for the CDR3: TGCAGTGCTAGAGAATTTGAGGGAGCGGCCAAAAACATTCAGTACTTC. This gives the protein CSAREFEGAAKNIQYF.

The sample holds many counts of this clonotype. Written as DNA, the CDR3 is TGTGCCAGCAGCTTAGCCGGAATAAGCTCCTACGAGCAGTACTTC. This encodes CASSLAGISSYEQYF. The chain carries TRBV7-2 and TRBJ2-7, with D unresolved. CDR1 SGHTA and CDR2 FQGNSA come from the germline V gene. V lost 0 bases and J 0 bases, leaving 9 bases between the germline ends. The CDR3 sequence is 15 residues long.

This chain connects TRBV12-3 or TRBV12-4 to TRBJ2-5; D may be TRBD2 (6 bases). V shed 3 bases and J shed 2 bases, with 19 bases lying between them. The CDR3 extends over 17 amino acids. The CDR3 here is CASSLGIGGRPQETQYF. In DNA, the CDR3 is TGTGCCAGCAGTTTGGGCATCGGGGGAAGGCCACAAGAGACCCAGTACTTC.

About this clonotype itself: Possible read error: a much larger clone is one base away. The chain has TRBV7-2 and TRBJ2-3, with D unresolved. Germline assignment: CDR1 SGHTA and CDR2 FQGNSA. The length of the CDR3 is 14 residues. This CDR3 reads CVSSLSTSTDTQYF. The DNA of the CDR3 is TGTGTCAGCAGCTTAAGTACTAGCACAGATACGCAGTATTTT.

This clonotype was counted only a few times. V and J are TRBV5-1 and TRBJ1-5; D gene uncertain. Trimming shortened V by 0 bases and J by 7 bases, and 14 bases separated the two germline ends. Germline loops: CDR1 SGHRS, CDR2 YFSETQ. The CDR3 contains 15 residues. The CDR3 DNA follows: TGCGCCAGCAGCTTGGAGGGCCGCACCGAGCAGCCCCAGCATTTT. This encodes CASSLEGRTEQPQHF.

V gene TRBV12-3 or TRBV12-4 combines with J gene TRBJ2-1; TRBD2 matches at 7 bases. With 8 bases clipped from V and 6 bases from J, the junction kept 13 bases outside the gene matches. This CDR3 has 15 amino acids. CDR3 in DNA: TGTGCCAGCGTGCCCCCCTCGGGGAGGGTCAATGAGCAGTTCTTC. This gives the protein CASVPPSGRVNEQFF.

This clonotype showed up just a few times. The chain uses TRBV20-1 and TRBJ2-1; D gene ambiguous. The V end was cut by 3 bases, the J end by 4 bases, with 10 bases between. In germline, CDR1 is DFQATT, CDR2 SNEGSKA (reference sequence). This CDR3 region has 13 residues. The DNA for the CDR3 is TGCAGTGCTAGTGGCAGGCTTTACAATGAGCAGTTCTTC. It specifies CSASGRLYNEQFF.

This clonotype was counted only a few times. This rearrangement joins TRBV7-6 to TRBJ1-6; possibly TRBD1 for D (5 bases). Germline loops: CDR1 SGHVS, CDR2 FNYEAQ. Trimming removed 1 base at V and 6 bases at J, with 10 bases between. The CDR3 totals 15 residues. CDR3 in DNA: TGTGCCAGCAGCTTAGGGGGGGAGATTAATTCACCCCTCCACTTT. Protein sequence: CASSLGGEINSPLHF.

This chain uses TRBV11-2 with TRBJ1-2; D is unresolved. This CDR3 is 14 amino acids long. From germline, CDR1 is SGHAT and CDR2 FQNNGV. V lost 0 bases and J lost 7, with 12 bases in between. CDR3 nucleotides: TGTGCCAGCAGCTTAGATCTTCGGTATGCTGGCTACACCTTC. Its protein is CASSLDLRYAGYTF.

To note about this clonotype: At one boundary the junction diverges from the germline segment, which might be a read error. J is TRBJ2-7 and V is TRBV11-2; 7 nucleotides line up with TRBD2. Germline CDR1 SGHAT, CDR2 FQNNGV. The CDR3 is 15 amino acids. The CDR3 nucleotides read TGTGCCAGCAGCTTAAGAGGGAGGGCCTCCGACGAGCAGTACTTC. Translating it yields CASSLRGRASDEQYF.

This chain uses TRBV28 with TRBJ1-5; D possibly corresponds to TRBD1 (5 bases). In germline, CDR1 is MDHEN, CDR2 SYDVKM. The CDR3 loop spans 14 amino acids. Trimming left V 6 bases short and J 11 bases short, with 20 bases between. CDR3 loop: CASRPGGIQSAQHF. The CDR3 nucleotides read TGTGCCAGCAGACCCGGGGGGATCCAGTCGGCCCAGCATTTT. The entire variable domain, with the rest obtained from reference TRBV28 and TRBJ1-5, is as follows: DVKVTQSSRYLVKRTGEKVFLECVQDMDHENMFWYRQDPGLGLRLIYFSYDVKMKEKGDIPEGYSVSREKKERFSLILESASTNQTSMYLCASRPGGIQSAQHFGDGTRLSIL.

This clonotype was recorded a few times. The chain carries TRBV7-8 and TRBJ1-1; D not certain. Between the trimmed V and J ends, which lost 4 bases and 3 bases, there was a span of 15 bases. CDR1 SGHVS and CDR2 FQNEAQ come from the germline V gene. The CDR3 has 15 residues. CDR3 DNA: TGTGCCAGCAGCTCTACCTTGAGAACGGACACTGAAGCTTTCTTT. Protein sequence: CASSSTLRTDTEAFF.

The table lists this clonotype with many counts. This chain links TRBV6-1 with TRBJ1-1; 7 bases line up with TRBD1. J lost 1 base, V lost 7 bases, and 3 bases had no gene match. The length of the CDR3 is 13 residues. From germline, CDR1 is MNHNS and CDR2 SASEGT. Here the CDR3 reads CASIHRGNTEAFF. CDR3 sequence (DNA): TGTGCCAGCATCCACAGGGGGAACACTGAAGCTTTCTTT.

This clonotype appeared many times. The CDR3 nucleotides read TGTGCCAGCAGTGCAGGGGAGGGGGGTGAAAAACTGTTTTTT. Translated, it gives CASSAGEGGEKLFF. The chain carries TRBV7-8 and TRBJ1-4; D might be TRBD1 (6 bases). Germline V gene sequence: CDR1 SGHVS, CDR2 FQNEAQ. V was shortened by 6 bases and J by 7 bases, with 15 bases between the two germline ends. This CDR3 has 14 amino acids.

The chain employs TRBV6-6 and TRBJ1-6; 9 bases line up with TRBD1. V was clipped by 8 bases and J by 9 bases; unmatched bases: 11. There are 15 residues in the CDR3. CDR1 and CDR2 (germline): MNHNY, SVGAGI (reference sequence). CDR3 nucleotide sequence: TGTGCCAGCTTGACCGGGACAGGGATTTTTTCACCCCTCCACTTT. As protein: CASLTGTGIFSPLHF.

There are a few counts of this clonotype. The chain carries TRBV15 and TRBJ2-7, with 11 bases matching TRBD1. CDR3 length equals 16 residues. Germline V gives CDR1 LNHNV, CDR2 YYDKDF (reference sequence). V shed 1 base, J shed 4 bases, and the junction held 6 bases outside the gene matches. The CDR3 protein is CATSRGGQGAGYEQYF. CDR3 DNA sequence: TGTGCCACCAGCAGAGGCGGACAGGGGGCCGGATACGAGCAGTACTTC.

This clonotype was picked up a small number of times. The chain couples TRBV5-1 to TRBJ2-7, with D maybe TRBD2 (6 bases). Trimming removed 3 bases at V and 2 bases at J, with 15 bases between. From germline, CDR1 is SGHRS and CDR2 YFSETQ. The CDR3 spans 15 residues. CDR3 bases: TGCGCCAGCAGCTGGGGGACTGCAACAGCCTACGAGCAGTACTTC. Protein product: CASSWGTATAYEQYF.

Here the CDR3 DNA reads TGCAGCGTTGAGGAGGCAAGGTGGGGCTACACCTTC. This encodes CSVEEARWGYTF. The V and J genes are TRBV29-1 and TRBJ1-2; D not certain. Germline V gene data show CDR1 as SQVTM and CDR2 as ANQGSEA. V gave up 3 bases and J gave up 8 bases, with 13 bases separating them. CDR3 length equals 12 residues.

V usage is TRBV20-1 and J usage is TRBJ2-4; 7 positions match TRBD1. There are 15 residues in the CDR3. Germline-derived CDR1 and CDR2 are DFQATT and SNEGSKA (reference sequence). V gave up 3 bases and J gave up 1 base; unmatched junction bases: 6. CDR3 nucleotides: TGCAGTGCTAGTCGTCCGACAGGGGCCAAAAACATTCAGTACTTC. Encoded protein: CSASRPTGAKNIQYF.

This clonotype was detected only a few times. V and J are TRBV19 and TRBJ1-1; 8 bases line up with TRBD1. The CDR3 runs to 15 residues. Trimming at V came to 3 bases and at J to 0 bases, leaving 3 bases not matched to a gene. Germline-derived CDR1 and CDR2 are LNHDA and SQIVND (reference sequence). CDR3 sequence: CASSMDRVMNTEAFF. CDR3 bases: TGTGCCAGTAGTATGGACAGGGTTATGAACACTGAAGCTTTCTTT.

This clonotype was counted at least ten times. The rearrangement uses TRBV2 and TRBJ2-3; TRBD2 agrees at 11 bases. The germline CDR1 and CDR2 sequences are SNHLY and FYNNEI. The CDR3 spans 16 residues. V lost 6 bases and J lost 4; bases outside the gene matches: 9. CDR3 region: CASSLRSGRASDTQYF. The CDR3 DNA is TGTGCCAGCAGCCTCCGTAGCGGGAGGGCCTCAGATACGCAGTATTTT.